This record covers a single T cell receptor beta chain. This sample is drawn from a study of blood T cell repertoires in COVID-19. On the study more broadly: Researchers got acute and convalescent COVID-19 samples from the United States, Italy and Spain. Sources were T cells, B-cell-depleted T cells, or PBMCs; the material itself was cDNA or gDNA.

In the original processing: From reference gene primer amplification, estimates of nucleated cell counts were derived. This table comes from immunoSEQ multiplex PCR, and its TCRdb copy is limited to in-frame clones, with some not included. V, J and clone size derive from that table, while D and trimming were established from the DNA sequence. The sample contains 220,000 or so clones, around four fifths of which appear only once. In germline, CDR1 is SGHDT, CDR2 YYEEEE. Losses at the gene ends were 2 bases for V and 8 bases for J; bases not matched to a gene: 3. This CDR3 is built from 14 residues. This chain links TRBV5-6 with TRBJ1-6, with 8 bases fitting TRBD1. The sample was peripheral blood. The sequence derives from a woman older than 75 with acute or convalescent COVID-19. The chain's CDR3 is CASSLQGEYSPLHF. The CDR3 region has the DNA TGTGCCAGCAGCTTACAGGGGGAGTATTCACCCCTCCACTTT.